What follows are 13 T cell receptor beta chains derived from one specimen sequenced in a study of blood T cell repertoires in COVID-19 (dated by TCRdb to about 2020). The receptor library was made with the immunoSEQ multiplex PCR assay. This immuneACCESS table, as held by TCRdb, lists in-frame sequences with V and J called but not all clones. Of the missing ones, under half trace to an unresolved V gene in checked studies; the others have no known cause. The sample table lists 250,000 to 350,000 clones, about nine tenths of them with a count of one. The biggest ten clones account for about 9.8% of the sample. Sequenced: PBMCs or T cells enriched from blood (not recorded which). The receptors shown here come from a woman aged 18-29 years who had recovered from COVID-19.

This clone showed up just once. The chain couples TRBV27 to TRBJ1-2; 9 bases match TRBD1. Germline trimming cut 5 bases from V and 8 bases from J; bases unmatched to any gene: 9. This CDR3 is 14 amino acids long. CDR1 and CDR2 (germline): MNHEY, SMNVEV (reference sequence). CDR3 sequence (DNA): TGTGCCAGCAGTCCCAGACAGGGGGTGGGGGGCTACACCTTC. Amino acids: CASSPRQGVGGYTF.

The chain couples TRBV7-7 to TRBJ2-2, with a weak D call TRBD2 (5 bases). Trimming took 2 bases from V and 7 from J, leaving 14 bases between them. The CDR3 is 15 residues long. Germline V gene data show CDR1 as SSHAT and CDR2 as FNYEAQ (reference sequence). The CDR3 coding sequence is TGTGCCAGCAGCTTAACCGCCCACCGGGGCGGGGAGCTGTTTTTT. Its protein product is CASSLTAHRGGELFF.

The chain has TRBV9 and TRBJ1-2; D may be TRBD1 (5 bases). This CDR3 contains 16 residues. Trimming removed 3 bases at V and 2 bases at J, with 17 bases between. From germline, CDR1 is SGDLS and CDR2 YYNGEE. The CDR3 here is CASSALESTANYGYTF. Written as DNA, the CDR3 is TGTGCCAGCAGCGCATTGGAGTCGACAGCAAACTATGGCTACACCTTC.

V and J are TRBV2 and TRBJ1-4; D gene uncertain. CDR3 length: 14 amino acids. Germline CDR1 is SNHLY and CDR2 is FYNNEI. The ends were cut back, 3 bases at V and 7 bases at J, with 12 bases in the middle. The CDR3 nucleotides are TGTGCCAGCAGTGACATTAGGAGGGCTGAAAAACTGTTTTTT. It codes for CASSDIRRAEKLFF.

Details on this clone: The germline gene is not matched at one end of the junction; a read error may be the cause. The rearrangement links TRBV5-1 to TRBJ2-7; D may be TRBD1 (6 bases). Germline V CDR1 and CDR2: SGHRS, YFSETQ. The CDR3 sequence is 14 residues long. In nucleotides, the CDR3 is TGCGCCAGCAGCTCTACTCCCGGGACACCCCTAGCTCGCTTC. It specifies CASSSTPGTPLARF.

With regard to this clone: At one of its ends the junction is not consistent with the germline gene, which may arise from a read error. The CDR3 region has the DNA TGTGCCAGCAGCGTTCGGAGCGGGGGGAGCCAAGCGACCCAGTACTTC. Amino acids: CASSVRSGGSQATQYF. The chain links TRBV9 to TRBJ2-5, with 9 bases that match TRBD2. Germline CDR1 is SGDLS and CDR2 is YYNGEE. CDR3 length equals 16 residues.

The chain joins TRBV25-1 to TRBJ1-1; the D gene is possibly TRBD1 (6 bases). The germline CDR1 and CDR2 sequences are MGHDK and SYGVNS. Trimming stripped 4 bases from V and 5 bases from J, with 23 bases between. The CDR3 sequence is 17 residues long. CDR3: CASSAAAGLPDRTEAFF. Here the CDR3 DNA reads TGTGCCAGCAGTGCGGCTGCCGGGCTGCCAGACAGGACTGAAGCTTTCTTT. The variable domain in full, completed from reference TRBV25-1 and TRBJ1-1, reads EADIYQTPRYLVIGTGKKITLECSQTMGHDKMYWYQQDPGMELHLIHYSYGVNSTEKGDLSSESTVSRIRTEHFPLTLESARPSHTSQYLCASSAAAGLPDRTEAFFGQGTRLTVV.

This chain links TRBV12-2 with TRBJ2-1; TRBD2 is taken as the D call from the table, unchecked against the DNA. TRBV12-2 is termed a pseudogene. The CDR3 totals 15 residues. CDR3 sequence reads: CASRRIAHFDNEQFF. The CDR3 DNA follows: TGTGCAAGTCGACGAATAGCACATTTTGACAATGAGCAGTTCTTC.

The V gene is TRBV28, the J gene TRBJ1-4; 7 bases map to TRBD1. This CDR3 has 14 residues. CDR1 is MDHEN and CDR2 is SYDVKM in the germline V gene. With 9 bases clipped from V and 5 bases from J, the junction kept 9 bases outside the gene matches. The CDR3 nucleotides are TGTGCCAGTAGAAGACAGGGCCCAAATGAAAAACTGTTTTTT. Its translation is CASRRQGPNEKLFF.

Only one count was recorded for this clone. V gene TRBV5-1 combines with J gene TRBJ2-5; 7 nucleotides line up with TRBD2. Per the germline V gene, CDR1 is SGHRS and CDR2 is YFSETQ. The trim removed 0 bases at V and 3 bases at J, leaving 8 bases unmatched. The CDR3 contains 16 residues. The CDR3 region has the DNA TGCGCCAGCAGCTTGGCCGGCGACAGCGGGAAAGAGACCCAGTACTTC. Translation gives CASSLAGDSGKETQYF.

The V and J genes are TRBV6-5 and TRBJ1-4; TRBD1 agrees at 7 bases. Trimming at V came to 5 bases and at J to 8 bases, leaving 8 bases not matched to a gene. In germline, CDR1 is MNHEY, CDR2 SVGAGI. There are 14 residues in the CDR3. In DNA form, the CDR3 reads TGTGCCAGCAGTCCAGACAGGGCAGGAGAAAAACTGTTTTTT. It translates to CASSPDRAGEKLFF.

The CDR3 coding sequence is TGTGCCAGCAGCTGGAGACAGGGACCTCGCTATGGCTACACCTTC. This translates into CASSWRQGPRYGYTF. The genes are TRBV7-2 and TRBJ1-2; 7 nucleotides align to TRBD1. Germline lookup yields CDR1 SGHTA and CDR2 FQGNSA. The J segment lost 4 bases and the V segment lost 4 bases, leaving 9 bases of the junction unmatched. The CDR3 runs 15 residues.

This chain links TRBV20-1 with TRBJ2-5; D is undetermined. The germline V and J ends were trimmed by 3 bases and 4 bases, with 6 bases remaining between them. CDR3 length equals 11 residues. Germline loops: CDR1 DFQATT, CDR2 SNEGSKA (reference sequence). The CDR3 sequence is CSARHSETQYF. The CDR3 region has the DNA TGCAGTGCTAGGCACTCAGAGACCCAGTACTTC.